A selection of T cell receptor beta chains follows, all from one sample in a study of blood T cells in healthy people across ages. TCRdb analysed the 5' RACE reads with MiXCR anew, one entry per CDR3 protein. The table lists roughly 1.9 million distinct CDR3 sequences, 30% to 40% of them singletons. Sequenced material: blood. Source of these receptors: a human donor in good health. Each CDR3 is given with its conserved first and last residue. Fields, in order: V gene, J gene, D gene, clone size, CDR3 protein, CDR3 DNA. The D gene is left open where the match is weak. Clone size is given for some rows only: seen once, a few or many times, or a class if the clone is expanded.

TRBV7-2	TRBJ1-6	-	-	CASSTGQTNNSPLHF	TGTGCCAGCAGCACCGGACAGACGAATAATTCACCCCTCCACTTT
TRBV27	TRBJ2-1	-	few	CASSSTIVTIYNEQFF	TGTGCCAGCAGTTCCACAATTGTTACTATCTACAATGAGCAGTTCTTC
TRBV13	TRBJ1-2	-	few	CASSPNPSVTSSYGYTF	TGTGCCAGCAGCCCTAACCCGTCGGTCACAAGCTCCTATGGCTACACCTTC
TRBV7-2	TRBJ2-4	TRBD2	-	CASSKGLAGGYIQYF	TGTGCCAGCAGCAAAGGACTAGCGGGGGGCTACATTCAGTACTTC
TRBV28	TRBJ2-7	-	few	CASKEGNHEQYF	TGTGCCAGCAAGGAAGGGAACCACGAGCAGTACTTC
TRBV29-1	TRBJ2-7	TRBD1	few	CSVLTGVRYEQYF	TGCAGCGTTCTCACAGGGGTGCGATACGAGCAGTACTTC
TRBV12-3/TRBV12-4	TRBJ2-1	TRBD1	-	CASSWSGTGQYNEQFF	TGTGCCAGCAGTTGGTCCGGGACAGGACAATACAATGAGCAGTTCTTC
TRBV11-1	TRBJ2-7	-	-	CASSLRGNYYEQYF	TGTGCCAGCAGCCTTAGGGGAAATTACTACGAGCAGTACTTC
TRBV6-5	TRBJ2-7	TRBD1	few	CASSLTWDRRDEQYF	TGTGCCAGCAGCCTAACCTGGGACAGGCGGGACGAGCAGTACTTC
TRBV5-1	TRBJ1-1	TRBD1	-	CASTQGGDYTEAFF	TGCGCCAGCACCCAGGGGGGCGACTACACTGAAGCTTTCTTT